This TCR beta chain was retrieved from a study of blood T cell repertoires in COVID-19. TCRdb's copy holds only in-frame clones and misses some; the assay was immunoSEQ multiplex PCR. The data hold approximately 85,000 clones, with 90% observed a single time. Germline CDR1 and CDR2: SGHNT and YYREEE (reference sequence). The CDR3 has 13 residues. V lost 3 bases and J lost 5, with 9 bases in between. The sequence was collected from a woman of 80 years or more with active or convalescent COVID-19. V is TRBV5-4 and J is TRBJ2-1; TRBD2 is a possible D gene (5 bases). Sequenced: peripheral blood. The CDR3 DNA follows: TGTGCCAGCAGCTGGGAGCAAAACAATGAGCAGTTCTTC. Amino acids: CASSWEQNNEQFF. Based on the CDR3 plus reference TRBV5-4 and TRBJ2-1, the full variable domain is ETGVTQSPTHLIKTRGQQVTLRCSSQSGHNTVSWYQQALGQGPQFIFQYYREEENGRGNFPPRFSGLQFPNYSSELNVNALELDDSALYLCASSWEQNNEQFFGPGTRLTVL.